This T cell receptor (beta chain) was identified during a study of low-dose radiotherapy and immunotherapy resistance in tumors. This clonotype showed up many times. cDNA synthesis used a TRAV/TRBV-specific primer set for both chains. Over around 19 PCR cycles, TCRs were amplified from a constant-region primer and V-primer adapter. TCRdb fed the reads into MiXCR, producing one record per CDR3 protein. The table has 65,000 to 90,000 distinct CDR3 sequences, about 19% seen once. V gave up 4 bases and J gave up 2 bases; unmatched junction bases: 5. The CDR3 extends over 16 amino acids. CDR1 and CDR2 from the germline V gene are LNHDA and SQIVND (reference sequence). Time point defined: before trial treatment.

The source material was PBMCs, sampled before treatment. V gene TRBV19 combines with J gene TRBJ2-6; 7 bases are shared with TRBD1. This receptor was taken from a male donor with prostate cancer. The DNA of the CDR3 is TGTGCCAGTAGTAGGCTTCAGGGGGCTGGGGCCAACGTCCTGACTTTC. This gives the protein CASSRLQGAGANVLTF.